The rows below give T cell receptor beta chains drawn from one sample of a study of T-cell memory formation after mild COVID-19. One entry per CDR3 protein results from TCRdb running MiXCR on the 5' RACE reads. Altogether approximately 150,000 distinct CDR3 sequences are present, roughly 13% being singletons, with the ten largest covering roughly 3.4%. The specimen sequenced was PBMCs or a T cell subset sorted from them (not recorded which). These receptors were collected from a man aged 18 to 30 who had mild COVID-19 (a few samples of this study predate the infection). Cell type and time point are not known. The CDR3 runs from the conserved cysteine through the conserved F or W. D genes are given only for firm matches. Size values are once, few and many counts, or a class for expanded clones, and some rows have none.

D: TRBD1; V: TRBV11-2; J: TRBJ1-2; size: .; CDR3: CASSLSGTGRLYGYTF; DNA: TGTGCCAGCAGCCTATCCGGGACAGGGCGGCTCTATGGCTACACCTTC
D: .; V: TRBV4-1; J: TRBJ2-3; size: many; CDR3: CASSHGTGDASTDTQYF; DNA: TGCGCCAGCAGCCACGGGACGGGGGATGCTAGCACAGATACGCAGTATTTT
D: TRBD2; V: TRBV12-3/TRBV12-4; J: TRBJ2-1; size: .; CDR3: CASSLRGSGVDEQFF; DNA: TGTGCCAGCAGTTTACGGGGTAGCGGGGTGGATGAGCAGTTCTTC
D: .; V: TRBV7-9; J: TRBJ1-1; size: .; CDR3: CASSSSFTEAFF; DNA: TGTGCCAGCAGCTCGAGCTTCACTGAAGCTTTCTTT
D: .; V: TRBV9; J: TRBJ2-1; size: .; CDR3: CASPLGTGTYNEQFF; DNA: TGTGCCAGCCCCCTTGGAACGGGCACCTACAATGAGCAGTTCTTC
D: .; V: TRBV7-2; J: TRBJ2-5; size: .; CDR3: CASSLNSKGGWETQYF; DNA: TGTGCCAGCAGCTTAAACTCGAAAGGGGGGTGGGAGACCCAGTACTTC
D: TRBD1; V: TRBV30; J: TRBJ2-4; size: .; CDR3: CAWSTGGLALAKNIQYF; DNA: TGTGCCTGGAGTACAGGGGGACTCGCCCTTGCCAAAAACATTCAGTACTTC
D: TRBD2; V: TRBV18; J: TRBJ2-5; size: few; CDR3: CASSAGTRQETQYF; DNA: TGTGCCAGCTCAGCCGGGACTAGGCAAGAGACCCAGTACTTC
D: .; V: TRBV6-6; J: TRBJ1-1; size: few; CDR3: CASSGGGSEAFF; DNA: TGTGCCAGCAGCGGGGGGGGTTCTGAAGCTTTCTTT
D: TRBD2; V: TRBV7-9; J: TRBJ2-3; size: .; CDR3: CASSSRTLSALAGGTDTQYF; DNA: TGTGCCAGCAGCTCCCGGACACTTTCAGCACTAGCGGGGGGTACAGATACGCAGTATTTT
D: TRBD1; V: TRBV7-9; J: TRBJ2-5; size: few; CDR3: CASRLQGARETQYF; DNA: TGTGCCAGCAGATTACAGGGGGCTCGAGAGACCCAGTACTTC
D: .; V: TRBV9; J: TRBJ2-1; size: .; CDR3: CASSVGVGTAEYVEQFF; DNA: TGTGCCAGCAGCGTAGGGGTAGGAACGGCCGAGTATGTTGAGCAGTTCTTC
D: .; V: TRBV4-3; J: TRBJ2-1; size: few; CDR3: CASSQDLPGYNEQFF; DNA: TGCGCCAGCAGCCAAGATCTCCCCGGGTACAATGAGCAGTTCTTC
D: TRBD1; V: TRBV29-1; J: TRBJ1-5; size: few; CDR3: CSVGQDFNQPQHF; DNA: TGCAGCGTCGGACAGGACTTCAATCAGCCCCAGCATTTT
D: .; V: TRBV4-3; J: TRBJ2-7; size: few; CDR3: CASSQDYLALTEQYF; DNA: TGCGCCAGCAGCCAAGATTATTTGGCCCTCACGGAGCAGTACTTC
D: .; V: TRBV28; J: TRBJ1-2; size: few; CDR3: CASSFPYAEIIDGYTF; DNA: TGTGCCAGCAGTTTTCCGTACGCGGAAATTATTGATGGCTACACCTTC
D: .; V: TRBV6-2/TRBV6-3; J: TRBJ2-3; size: few; CDR3: CASINNIFTDTQYF; DNA: TGTGCCAGCATCAACAATATATTCACAGATACGCAGTATTTT
D: .; V: TRBV5-1; J: TRBJ2-3; size: .; CDR3: CASSLLSLEDTQYF; DNA: TGCGCCAGCAGCTTGTTGTCTTTAGAGGATACGCAGTATTTT
D: .; V: TRBV15; J: TRBJ1-2; size: many; CDR3: CATSRPGRGGYTF; DNA: TGTGCCACCAGCAGACCCGGACGGGGAGGCTACACCTTC
D: TRBD2; V: TRBV5-4; J: TRBJ2-1; size: .; CDR3: CASTILSGGPGNEQFF; DNA: TGTGCCAGCACCATTCTTAGCGGGGGCCCGGGGAATGAGCAGTTCTTC
D: .; V: TRBV24-1; J: TRBJ1-1; size: few; CDR3: CATRDRTGTEAFF; DNA: TGTGCCACCAGGGACAGAACCGGGACTGAAGCTTTCTTT
D: .; V: TRBV5-1; J: TRBJ2-5; size: .; CDR3: CASSTDSVQETQYF; DNA: TGCGCCAGCAGCACTGACAGCGTCCAAGAGACCCAGTACTTC
D: .; V: TRBV20-1; J: TRBJ2-1; size: many; CDR3: CSARKNEQFF; DNA: TGCAGTGCTAGGAAGAATGAGCAGTTCTTC
D: .; V: TRBV5-1; J: TRBJ2-5; size: few; CDR3: CASSLPGVGTQYF; DNA: TGCGCCAGCAGCTTGCCAGGGGTTGGGACCCAGTACTTC